Following are 18 T cell receptor beta chains from one sample sequenced in a study of control samples from healthy donors and cancer patients. Sequencing used immunoSEQ multiplex PCR; TCRdb keeps in-frame clones, though not all of them. The data hold some 65,000 clones, with over 65% observed a single time. The sample comprised PBMCs. These receptors came from a woman aged 45-59 years with lung cancer.

The chain joins TRBV28 to TRBJ1-5; D is possibly TRBD1 (5 bases). In germline, CDR1 is MDHEN, CDR2 SYDVKM. V was clipped by 2 bases and J by 5 bases, with 7 bases between them. There are 13 residues in the CDR3. The CDR3 region has the DNA TGTGCCAGCAGTTTACGGGGCTATCAGCCCCAGCATTTT. Residues: CASSLRGYQPQHF.

This sequence joins TRBV4-3 and TRBJ1-6; 7 nucleotides match TRBD1. Germline assignment: CDR1 LGHNA and CDR2 YSLEER. This CDR3 contains 17 residues. The V segment lost 4 bases and the J segment 5 bases; nucleotides outside the gene matches: 11. CDR3 protein: CASSPSRGSWDNSPLHF. The CDR3 nucleotides are TGCGCCAGCAGCCCGAGCAGGGGGAGTTGGGATAATTCACCCCTCCACTTT.

The chain uses TRBV10-3 and TRBJ1-1; 8 bases align to TRBD1. CDR1 is ENHRY, CDR2 SYGVKD, per germline. V shed 2 bases, J shed 1 base, and the junction held 3 bases outside the gene matches. The CDR3 has 15 amino acids. The CDR3 DNA follows: TGTGCCATCAGTGAGAGAGACAGGGGGAACACTGAAGCTTTCTTT. It translates to CAISERDRGNTEAFF.

The V gene is TRBV3-1 (or the pseudogene TRBV3-2), the J gene TRBJ1-5, with unresolved D. Germline V CDR1 and CDR2: LGHDT, YNNKEL (reference sequence). This CDR3 is 17 amino acids long. The V end lost 5 bases, the J end lost 5 bases, and 22 bases lay between the germline ends. CDR3 in DNA: TGTGCCAGCAGCGTAAAGAGTCCCATTTTGCATCATCAGCCCCAGCATTTT. Protein product: CASSVKSPILHHQPQHF.

V gene TRBV19 combines with J gene TRBJ2-7; either TRBD1 or TRBD2 may fit D (5 bases each). Trimming removed 3 bases at V and 0 bases at J, with 15 bases between. The CDR3 has 16 amino acids. Germline CDR1 is LNHDA and CDR2 is SQIVND (reference sequence). The CDR3 spells CASSMGRVRSSYEQYF. The CDR3 DNA reads as TGTGCCAGTAGTATGGGACGGGTCCGGAGCTCCTACGAGCAGTACTTC.

The rearrangement uses TRBV2 and TRBJ1-2; TRBD1 agrees at 7 bases. Germline V gene data show CDR1 as SNHLY and CDR2 as FYNNEI. The CDR3 is 12 amino acids. J gave up 8 bases and V 8 bases, and 8 bases lay outside the gene matches. The CDR3 nucleotides are TGTGCCAGCCAAGACAGGGCTCGGGGCTACACCTTC. Translation: CASQDRARGYTF.

V usage is TRBV18 and J usage is TRBJ1-1; D gene uncertain. The ends were cut back, 2 bases at V and 0 bases at J, with 13 bases in the middle. CDR1 is KGHSH, CDR2 LQKENI, per germline. This CDR3 has 16 residues. The CDR3 reads CASSPSSTQLNTEAFF. In DNA form, the CDR3 reads TGTGCCAGCTCACCATCCTCTACCCAGTTGAACACTGAAGCTTTCTTT.

The chain is built from TRBV6-6 and TRBJ2-7, with D unresolved. The V end lost 4 bases, the J end lost 6 bases, and 16 bases lay between the germline ends. Germline CDR1 MNHNY, CDR2 SVGAGI (reference sequence). The CDR3 loop spans 14 amino acids. This chain's CDR3 is CASSLLSGRLEQYF. CDR3 nucleotides: TGTGCCAGCAGTTTACTGTCGGGCCGTCTCGAGCAGTACTTC.

CDR3 region: CASSLAGAYEQYF. CDR3 in DNA: TGTGCCAGCAGTTTAGCGGGGGCCTACGAGCAGTACTTC. The chain has TRBV12-3 or TRBV12-4 and TRBJ2-7; D is perhaps TRBD1 or TRBD2 (5 bases each). The ends were cut back, 0 bases at V and 2 bases at J, with 5 bases in the middle. The CDR3 is made up of 13 amino acids.

This chain connects TRBV9 to TRBJ1-2; no clear D gene. The CDR3 has 11 amino acids. Per the germline V gene, CDR1 is SGDLS and CDR2 is YYNGEE. The V and J ends lost 3 bases and 7 bases respectively, with 7 bases between them. The CDR3 DNA follows: TGTGCCAGCAGCGCGGAGAGTGGCTACACCTTC. Amino acid sequence: CASSAESGYTF.

This clone appeared a few times. The CDR3 is CASSDGTASTDTQYF. As DNA, the CDR3 is TGTGCCAGCAGCGACGGGACGGCTAGCACAGATACGCAGTATTTT. The rearrangement uses TRBV7-3 and TRBJ2-3, with D perhaps given as TRBD1 or TRBD2 (5 bases each). V lost 5 bases and J 0 bases, leaving 12 bases between the germline ends. Germline V gene data show CDR1 as SGHTA and CDR2 as FQGTGA. CDR3 length: 15 amino acids.

This sequence joins TRBV6-5 and TRBJ1-1, with D tentatively TRBD1 (5 bases). Germline V gives CDR1 MNHEY, CDR2 SVGAGI. With 9 bases removed from V and 0 bases from J, the gap between germline ends came to 14 bases. The CDR3 is 14 residues long. DNA of the CDR3: TGTGCCAGTACTTGGACAAGGATGAACACTGAAGCTTTCTTT. Amino acids: CASTWTRMNTEAFF.

The chain links TRBV27 to TRBJ2-7; D remains unclear. Germline CDR1 and CDR2: MNHEY and SMNVEV (reference sequence). The ends were cut back, 3 bases at V and 2 bases at J, with 11 bases in the middle. CDR3 length: 14 residues. The CDR3 loop reads CASSLKTPTYEQYF. The CDR3, as DNA: TGTGCCAGCAGTTTGAAGACGCCAACCTACGAGCAGTACTTC.

The V and J genes are TRBV7-2 and TRBJ2-2; D may be TRBD1 or TRBD2 (6 bases each). CDR3 length equals 14 residues. Trimming removed 5 bases from V and 4 bases from J, with 11 bases in between. CDR1 is SGHTA and CDR2 is FQGNSA in the germline V gene. DNA of the CDR3: TGTGCCAGCAGCCAGGAGGGGGGCACCGGGGAGCTGTTTTTT. It codes for CASSQEGGTGELFF.

V gene TRBV19 combines with J gene TRBJ2-2; D uncertain. This CDR3 comprises 14 residues. Germline CDR1 is LNHDA and CDR2 is SQIVND (reference sequence). Between the trimmed V and J ends, which lost 7 bases and 0 bases, there was a span of 9 bases. CDR3 bases: TGTGCCAGTATAGGAGAAGCGAACACCGGGGAGCTGTTTTTT. This encodes CASIGEANTGELFF.

As regards this clone: Other DNA sequences in this specimen translate into the identical CDR3. The V gene is TRBV2, the J gene TRBJ1-5, with D possibly being TRBD1 (6 bases). This CDR3 spans 15 amino acids. Germline-derived CDR1 and CDR2 are SNHLY and FYNNEI. V was clipped by 6 bases and J by 0 bases, with 12 bases between them. CDR3 in DNA: TGTGCCAGCAGAAGGACAGCTCTTAGCAATCAGCCCCAGCATTTT. This encodes CASRRTALSNQPQHF.

This clone was recorded once. The rearrangement joins TRBV30 to TRBJ1-2; D gene ambiguous. CDR1 and CDR2 (germline): GTSNPN, SVGIG (reference sequence). Trimming removed 2 bases from V and 5 bases from J, with 9 bases in between. The CDR3 is 12 amino acids. The chain's CDR3 is CAWSWEVYGYTF. DNA for the CDR3: TGTGCCTGGAGTTGGGAGGTTTATGGCTACACCTTC.

The rearrangement joins TRBV4-2 to TRBJ2-2, with D possibly matching TRBD1 (5 bases). Trimming cost V 3 bases and J 3 bases, with 11 bases left between them. The CDR3 is made up of 15 amino acids. Germline CDR1 reads LGHNA; CDR2 reads YNFKEQ. This chain's CDR3 is CASSQADSDTGELFF. CDR3 coding DNA: TGTGCCAGCAGCCAGGCAGACAGTGACACCGGGGAGCTGTTTTTT.